This T cell receptor (beta chain) was obtained from a study of T cell repertoires in cytomegalovirus infection. In the study overall: Shared public TCR beta signatures pointed to both CMV infection and a matching HLA type.

Study-wide findings and caveats: Carriers of CMV plus the relevant HLA were identified by cumulative public TCR beta family frequency.

The germline CDR1 and CDR2 sequences are MNHNS and SASEGT. Trimming removed 8 bases at V and 0 bases at J, with 13 bases between. This CDR3 comprises 14 residues. In TCRdb, the reads were re-called with MiXCR into one record per CDR3 protein. This sample carries hundreds of thousands of distinct CDR3 sequences, about 33% of them seen once, and the ten largest clones take around 12%. Only a few counts were recorded for this clonotype. Its target is unknown. The source of this sequence is a human donor in good health (CMV status not recorded). Some clones in this sample may be carry-over from other donors' samples. The sequencing here drew on cultured CD8+ T cells from PBMCs, taken from culture after CMV antigen stimulation. The chain has TRBV6-1 and TRBJ1-1, with unresolved D. DNA of the CDR3: TGTGCCAGCTCCGGACGAATGATGAACACTGAAGCTTTCTTT. This encodes CASSGRMMNTEAFF.